This passage covers 21 T cell receptor beta chains from one sample sequenced in a study of radiation and T cells in renal cell carcinoma. Clones were read by immunoSEQ multiplex PCR, and TCRdb kept only the in-frame ones, dropping some. The profile shows around 81,000 clones, around four fifths of them singletons. Specified time point: blood 4 weeks post-SBRT, at nephrectomy. Treatment: 15 Gy SBRT to primary tumor, nephrectomy 4 weeks later. This sample comprised blood, obtained from a patient whose treatment included radiotherapy and nephrectomy. The receptor source for this set is a man aged 45 to 65 with renal cell carcinoma.

The chain couples TRBV5-8 to TRBJ2-5; 8 positions match TRBD1. The CDR3 sequence is 15 residues long. The trim removed 2 bases at V and 4 bases at J, leaving 7 bases unmatched. Looked up from germline, CDR1 is SGHTS and CDR2 is YDEGEE. The CDR3 spells CASSFSGTGVETQYF. CDR3 bases: TGTGCCAGCAGCTTTTCAGGGACAGGAGTAGAGACCCAGTACTTC.

This chain links TRBV7-2 with TRBJ2-2, with D perhaps matching TRBD1 (5 bases). V was shortened by 5 bases and J by 6 bases, with 10 bases between the two germline ends. This CDR3 comprises 13 residues. From germline, CDR1 is SGHTA and CDR2 FQGNSA. CDR3 residues: CASSPRQSGELFF. CDR3 nucleotide sequence: TGTGCCAGCAGCCCAAGACAGTCCGGGGAGCTGTTTTTT.

The rearrangement joins TRBV29-1 to TRBJ1-1; D call uncertain. Germline CDR1 and CDR2: SQVTM and ANQGSEA. The CDR3 spans 12 residues. V was clipped by 3 bases and J by 9 bases, with 14 bases between them. CDR3 residues: CSVDHGSEKAFF. CDR3 sequence (DNA): TGCAGCGTTGACCACGGTTCTGAAAAAGCTTTCTTT.

The chain has TRBV13 and TRBJ2-1; 13 positions agree with TRBD2. The V gene's germline CDR1 is PRHDT and CDR2 FYEKMQ (reference sequence). The V gene end was trimmed by 0 bases and the J gene end by 0 bases; junction bases not matched to a gene: 2. This CDR3 region has 18 residues. The CDR3 sequence: CASSLGGTSGDSYNEQFF. The DNA of the CDR3 is TGTGCCAGCAGCTTAGGGGGGACTAGCGGGGACTCCTACAATGAGCAGTTCTTC.

The V call is TRBV9, the J call TRBJ1-6; 9 bases are shared with TRBD1. Germline V gene lookup returns CDR1 SGDLS and CDR2 YYNGEE. The CDR3 sequence is 17 residues long. Trimming at V came to 3 bases and at J to 10 bases, leaving 14 bases not matched to a gene. CDR3 coding DNA: TGTGCCAGCAGCGCGAGGCCCGCGGGACAGGGTACGTCACCCCTCCACTTT. Amino acids: CASSARPAGQGTSPLHF.

The chain combines TRBV4-3 with TRBJ2-3, with 8 bases lining up with TRBD1. Germline V gene lookup returns CDR1 LGHNA and CDR2 YSLEER. V was pared by 4 bases and J by 1 base, with 10 bases of the junction left unmatched. The CDR3 is 17 amino acids. The CDR3 DNA reads as TGCGCCAGCAGCCCTACGCGACAGGGGTTTGGCACAGATACGCAGTATTTT. Amino acids: CASSPTRQGFGTDTQYF.

This sequence joins TRBV6-5 and TRBJ1-5; 8 bases match TRBD1. The germline gives CDR1 MNHEY, CDR2 SVGAGI. The junction had 0 bases not matched to a gene; V was cut back by 6 bases and J by 5 bases. This CDR3 contains 12 residues. CDR3 in DNA: TGTGCCAGCAGGGGACAGGATCAGCCCCAGCATTTT. It codes for CASRGQDQPQHF.

The chain has TRBV7-9 and TRBJ2-2; D is unclear. The V and J ends lost 0 bases and 8 bases respectively, with 10 bases between them. The CDR3 has 14 residues. Germline V lookup: CDR1 SEHNR, CDR2 FQNEAQ (reference sequence). The CDR3 loop is CASSLALLSGELFF. The CDR3 bases are TGTGCCAGCAGCTTAGCGCTCCTAAGTGGGGAGCTGTTTTTT. The entire variable domain, with the rest obtained from reference TRBV7-9 and TRBJ2-2, is as follows: DTGVSQNPRHKITKRGQNVTFRCDPISEHNRLYWYRQTLGQGPEFLTYFQNEAQLEKSRLLSDRFSAERPKGSFSTLEIQRTEQGDSAMYLCASSLALLSGELFFGEGSRLTVL.

The chain joins TRBV9 to TRBJ1-2; possibly TRBD1 for D (6 bases). Between the trimmed V and J ends, which lost 1 base and 7 bases, there was a span of 17 bases. The germline V gene has CDR1 SGDLS and CDR2 YYNGEE. The CDR3 loop spans 15 amino acids. The CDR3 DNA reads as TGTGCCAGCAGCGTACTATCAGGGGCCCTTGGTGGCTACACCTTC. Translating gives CASSVLSGALGGYTF.

The chain combines TRBV19 with TRBJ2-7; 9 bases are a match to TRBD2. The CDR3 runs 15 residues. After removal of 3 bases from V and 2 bases from J, the junction contained 5 bases not matched to a gene. The germline CDR1 and CDR2 sequences are LNHDA and SQIVND (reference sequence). The CDR3 DNA follows: TGTGCCAGTAGTATGGGGACTAGCCTTCCCTACGAGCAGTACTTC. Translation: CASSMGTSLPYEQYF.

The rearrangement links TRBV7-2 to TRBJ1-5; D call uncertain. The V end lost 5 bases, the J end lost 8 bases, and 16 bases lay between the germline ends. CDR1 and CDR2 (germline): SGHTA, FQGNSA. This CDR3 comprises 14 residues. The CDR3 is CASSPRNPGEPQHF. The CDR3, as DNA: TGTGCCAGCAGCCCCAGGAACCCCGGGGAGCCCCAGCATTTT. The full variable domain, in which reference TRBV7-2 and TRBJ1-5 provide the parts outside the CDR3, is GAGVSQSPSNKVTEKGKDVELRCDPISGHTALYWYRQSLGQGLEFLIYFQGNSAPDKSGLPSDRFSAERTGGSVSTLTIQRTQQEDSAVYLCASSPRNPGEPQHFGDGTRLSIL.

The genes are TRBV19 and TRBJ2-7, with 10 bases aligning to TRBD1. V lost 11 bases and J lost 2; bases outside the gene matches: 9. The germline V gene has CDR1 LNHDA and CDR2 SQIVND (reference sequence). CDR3 length equals 14 residues. CDR3 loop: CACNPGTGAYEQYF. The CDR3 DNA follows: TGTGCCTGTAACCCCGGGACAGGGGCCTACGAGCAGTACTTC.

The CDR3 DNA reads TGCAGCGTTATACTAGTTGTAGAGACCCAGTACTTC. It yields the protein CSVILVVETQYF. The genes are TRBV29-1 and TRBJ2-5; D might be TRBD2 (5 bases). This CDR3 has 12 residues. The germline V gene encodes CDR1 SQVTM and CDR2 ANQGSEA. Trimming removed 5 bases from V and 4 bases from J, with 11 bases in between.

The chain recombines TRBV6-5 with TRBJ1-2, with a possible D match to TRBD1 (5 bases). The CDR3 sequence is 13 residues long. Trimming took off 0 bases at V and 10 bases at J, with 12 bases between the two ends. CDR1 and CDR2 from the germline V gene are MNHEY and SVGAGI. The DNA of the CDR3 is TGTGCCAGCAGTTACTCGTGGGGCTCCTTCTACACCTTC. Translating gives CASSYSWGSFYTF.

The chain has TRBV30 and TRBJ1-5; D unresolved. Germline V lookup: CDR1 GTSNPN, CDR2 SVGIG (reference sequence). V lost 0 bases and J lost 2, with 11 bases in between. The CDR3 has 15 amino acids. For the CDR3, the DNA is TGTGCCTGGAGTGTACGAGGACGGGGCAATCAGCCCCAGCATTTT. It yields the protein CAWSVRGRGNQPQHF.

This rearrangement joins TRBV2 to TRBJ2-7, with D perhaps matching TRBD1 (5 bases). The CDR3 extends over 11 amino acids. Germline V gene sequence: CDR1 SNHLY, CDR2 FYNNEI. Trimming stripped 4 bases from V and 4 bases from J, with 5 bases between. CDR3 in amino acids: CASSAGYEQYF. In DNA form, the CDR3 reads TGTGCCAGCAGTGCAGGGTACGAGCAGTACTTC.

This clone has only one observation. The V and J genes are TRBV6-5 and TRBJ1-5; TRBD1 matches at 7 bases. V dropped 6 bases and J dropped 6; count of bases not matched to a gene: 5. This CDR3 region has 13 residues. Germline loops: CDR1 MNHEY, CDR2 SVGAGI. CDR3 sequence (DNA): TGTGCCAGCAGGCGAGGGGGCGGTCAGCCCCAGCATTTT. Translated, it gives CASRRGGGQPQHF.

This clone came up once. The genes are TRBV7-3 and TRBJ2-2; D is possibly TRBD2 (5 bases). Germline V gene lookup returns CDR1 SGHTA and CDR2 FQGTGA. Trimming pared 3 bases from V and 2 bases from J, leaving 7 bases between. The CDR3 covers 14 residues. The CDR3 here is CASSFGINTGELFF. DNA of the CDR3: TGTGCCAGCAGCTTCGGGATTAACACCGGGGAGCTGTTTTTT.

This clone was observed a single time. This chain uses TRBV30 with TRBJ1-2; D gene unclear. The CDR3 is 12 residues long. Germline V CDR1 and CDR2: GTSNPN, SVGIG (reference sequence). The ends were cut back, 3 bases at V and 10 bases at J, with 15 bases in the middle. Written as DNA, the CDR3 is TGTGCCTGGAGCAGAGGCTCCCCTCACTACACCTTC. It specifies CAWSRGSPHYTF.

The chain has TRBV27 and TRBJ1-1, with unresolved D. Germline values: CDR1 MNHEY, CDR2 SMNVEV (reference sequence). The CDR3 spans 11 residues. Trimming shortened V by 5 bases and J by 7 bases, and 8 bases separated the two germline ends. The CDR3 region has the DNA TGTGCCAGCAGTAGGTCCGGTGAAGCTTTCTTT. Protein product: CASSRSGEAFF.

V and J are TRBV14 and TRBJ1-1; D gene ambiguous. The CDR3 length is 13 residues. V dropped 1 base and J dropped 4 bases, with 7 bases sitting between them. From germline, CDR1 is SGHDN and CDR2 FVKESK. The CDR3 loop reads CASSQVVVTEAFF. In nucleotides, the CDR3 is TGTGCCAGCAGCCAAGTCGTTGTCACTGAAGCTTTCTTT.